The rows below give T cell receptor beta chains drawn from one sample of a study of T cells in Graves' hyperthyroidism and ophthalmopathy. TCRdb redid the calling of the multiplex PCR reads with MiXCR, one entry per CDR3 protein. The sample yields 500,000 to 600,000 distinct CDR3 sequences, 46% seen once. Sequenced material: peripheral blood or thyroid tissue (not recorded which). Source of these receptors: an adult woman with Graves' disease, either hyperthyroidism or ophthalmopathy (not recorded which). The conserved cysteine and the conserved F or W are not part of the CDR3 here. Clone size, where shown, is once, few, many, or a class for clones that have expanded.

clone size	V gene	CDR3 protein
.	TRBV6-1	ASTKSGTYEQY
few	TRBV20-1	SAEYGAANYGYT
.	TRBV20-1	SANDRRKPQH
.	TRBV28	ASKKAF
.	TRBV20-1	SARDQGSYGYT
many	TRBV7-2	ASSLADMKAF
many	TRBV19	ASSLGDSGANVLT
many	TRBV7-2	ASSLVLIAGGWTGELF
.	TRBV20-1	SASWGQGAYSNQPQH
.	TRBV12-3/TRBV12-4	ASSLSGREGETQY
once	TRBV7-2	ASSPGGSDTGELF
.	TRBV25-1	ASGLAGVNTGELF
.	TRBV15	ATSHDRVPNTEAF